The source of this T cell receptor beta chain is a study of blood T cell repertoires in COVID-19 (dated by TCRdb to 2018 to 2021). Turning to the overall study: Samples covering the acute and convalescent phases of COVID-19 were provided by collaborators in the United States, Italy and Spain. Deeply sampled blood TCRbeta repertoires from subjects exposed to, actively infected with, or recovered from COVID-19 were included in the dataset. The material from the prospective study consisted of cDNA or gDNA derived from T cells, B-cell-depleted T cells, or PBMCs. The repertoires were released in a freely available public database intended as a resource for research on the immune response to SARS-CoV-2. The samples were drawn from the first 160 participants of the ongoing ImmuneRACE study and from some 1,300 subjects provided by 6 global collaborators. Where available, HLA class I and class II types were taken from metadata supplied by the sample provider and were not determined by assay-based typing. Nearly every sample came with metadata listing a de-identified subject ID, COVID-19 status, age in years and sex. Study-wide conclusions, independent of this receptor: Clinical and demographic metadata were provided uncurated, with the amount varying by source and participant.

Collaborating institutions collected whole blood in K2EDTA tubes following their own protocols. Collaborator samples were shipped for TCRbeta analysis as frozen whole blood, isolated PBMCs, or DNA extracted from either sample type. In the case of this clone: Its binding antigen is unknown. Per-base quality was not reported, and no clone a single base away is much larger than it.

Deletion took 0 bases off V and 8 bases off J, with a span of 8 bases between the germline ends. The CDR3 goes from the cysteine to the phenylalanine over 12 residues. Only the CDR3 DNA stays, 36 bases, in frame from base 1. Looking up the germline V gene (reference sequence) yields CDR1 LGHDT and CDR2 YNNKEL. TCRbeta CDR3 regions were amplified from genomic DNA by means of the immunoSEQ Assay, a bias-controlled multiplex PCR. Per the source publication's procedure: Nucleated cell counts per sample were estimated from amplification of reference gene primers within the assay. Sequence reads were collapsed and filtered to measure the absolute abundance of every unique TCRbeta CDR3 rearrangement. For each sample, productive Simpson clonality was calculated as the square root of Simpson's diversity index over productive rearrangements. Held by TCRdb, this immuneACCESS table contains in-frame sequences only and omits some clones. Under half of the omission traces to an unresolved V gene where checked; the cause of the rest is unknown. V and J calls and clone size are copied from that table; D and trimming were computed from the DNA. The table for this sample lists 410,000 or so clones; 70% to 90% of them were counted only once. The ten top clones hold roughly 1.4% of the sample.

This receptor was obtained from a woman aged 25 to 45 with active or convalescent COVID-19. The sample comprised peripheral blood. Recombination linked TRBV3-1 (or the pseudogene TRBV3-2) to TRBJ2-7; the best D guess is TRBD2, with 5 bases matching. This receptor carries the CDR3 CASSQDWRQQYF. The bases read TGTGCCAGCAGCCAAGATTGGAGGCAGCAGTACTTC.